A selection of T cell receptor beta chains follows, all from one sample in a study of blood T cell repertoires in COVID-19. TCRdb's table, derived via immunoSEQ multiplex PCR, lists solely in-frame clones and lacks some. Found here are about 240,000 clones, 75% to 90% of them singletons; the top ten hold 7.2%. Sequencing was performed on peripheral blood. The receptors were sampled from a man in his 60s who had recovered from COVID-19. The CDR3 runs from the conserved cysteine through the conserved F or W. D genes are given only for firm matches. Expanded clones are given a class, and other clones once, few, many or no size at all.

V gene	J gene	D gene	clone size	CDR3 protein	CDR3 DNA
TRBV18	TRBJ2-1	-	-	CASSQTVFNEQFF	TGTGCCAGCTCCCAGACAGTCTTCAATGAGCAGTTCTTC
TRBV4-2	TRBJ2-2	-	-	CASSQDIVANTGELFF	TGTGCCAGCAGCCAAGATATAGTCGCGAACACCGGGGAGCTGTTTTTT
TRBV28	TRBJ2-3	-	-	CASSLRSGGRDTQYF	TGTGCCAGCAGTTTAAGGTCCGGGGGTAGAGATACGCAGTATTTT
TRBV6-5	TRBJ1-6	-	once	CASSYSGGAVQSPLHF	TGTGCCAGCAGTTACTCGGGAGGGGCAGTTCAATCACCCCTCCACTTT
TRBV12-5	TRBJ1-1	TRBD1	-	CASGLGFRQGAPNTEAFF	TGTGCTAGTGGTTTGGGGTTCCGTCAGGGGGCCCCGAACACTGAAGCTTTCTTT
TRBV24-1	TRBJ2-1	TRBD1	-	CATSETGTGFNEQFF	TGTGCCACCAGTGAAACCGGGACAGGGTTCAATGAGCAGTTCTTC
TRBV4-1	TRBJ2-5	-	-	CASSQVPNQETQYF	TGCGCCAGCAGCCAAGTTCCCAACCAAGAGACCCAGTACTTC
TRBV9	TRBJ2-5	-	-	CASSSYRGGETQYF	TGTGCCAGCAGCTCCTACAGGGGGGGAGAGACCCAGTACTTC
TRBV7-2	TRBJ2-3	-	-	CASSLVVTSTDTQYF	TGTGCCAGCAGCTTAGTTGTGACTAGCACAGATACGCAGTATTTT
TRBV20-1	TRBJ2-7	TRBD2	-	CSAGLAWEQYF	TGCAGTGCCGGACTAGCGTGGGAGCAGTACTTC
TRBV19	TRBJ1-1	TRBD1	-	CASDRGTNTEAFF	TGTGCCAGTGACAGGGGTACGAACACTGAAGCTTTCTTT
TRBV5-1	TRBJ2-5	TRBD1	-	CASRGQGQGIQETQYF	TGCGCCAGCCGGGGGCAGGGACAGGGGATTCAAGAGACCCAGTACTTC
TRBV18	TRBJ2-7	-	once	CASSPPAGPYEQYF	TGTGCCAGCTCACCACCTGCGGGCCCCTACGAGCAGTACTTC
TRBV11-2	TRBJ2-5	-	-	CASSFQGGKKEETQYF	TGTGCCAGCAGCTTCCAGGGGGGAAAGAAAGAAGAGACCCAGTACTTC
TRBV18	TRBJ1-1	-	-	CASSPGHNEAFF	TGTGCCAGCTCACCGGGACACAACGAAGCTTTCTTT
TRBV21-1	TRBJ1-3	-	-	CASSKGQATSGNTIYF	TGTGCCAGCAGCAAAGGACAGGCGACCTCTGGAAACACCATATATTTT
TRBV6-5	TRBJ1-5	-	once	CASSYGAEHSNQPQHF	TGTGCCAGCAGTTACGGGGCAGAACATAGCAATCAGCCCCAGCATTTT
TRBV6-5	TRBJ1-5	-	-	CASSSTATNQPQHF	TGTGCCAGCAGTTCGACAGCTACCAATCAGCCCCAGCATTTT
TRBV19	TRBJ1-2	-	-	CASKGVGGGYTF	TGTGCCAGTAAAGGGGTCGGGGGAGGCTACACCTTC
TRBV7-2	TRBJ1-6	TRBD1	-	CASSPGGMSWTLHF	TGTGCCAGCAGCCCAGGGGGGATGAGTTGGACCCTCCACTTT
TRBV9	TRBJ2-7	TRBD2	-	CASSVAGGPSDEQYF	TGTGCCAGCAGCGTAGCGGGGGGGCCCTCCGACGAGCAGTACTTC
TRBV2	TRBJ1-5	-	few	CASGLTRQKQPQHF	TGTGCCAGCGGACTGACACGTCAGAAACAGCCCCAGCATTTT
TRBV6-2/TRBV6-3	TRBJ2-3	TRBD1	-	CASSRTGTGGRDTQYF	TGTGCCAGCAGTAGAACCGGGACAGGGGGCAGAGATACGCAGTATTTT
TRBV9	TRBJ1-1	TRBD1	-	CASSVRTGVEAEAFF	TGTGCCAGCAGCGTCCGAACAGGGGTAGAAGCTGAAGCTTTCTTT
TRBV10-3	TRBJ1-1	TRBD1	few	CAISFSEQGEGTEAFF	TGTGCCATCAGCTTCTCAGAACAGGGGGAGGGAACTGAAGCTTTCTTT
TRBV6-5	TRBJ1-5	-	-	CASSLLDLRAQHF	TGTGCCAGCAGTCTCCTGGACCTCAGGGCCCAGCATTTT
TRBV11-2	TRBJ2-5	TRBD2	-	CASSLRLAGGQRETQYF	TGTGCCAGCAGTCTTCGACTAGCGGGGGGTCAAAGAGAGACCCAGTACTTC
TRBV5-4	TRBJ1-1	-	many	CASSTAGLNTEAFF	TGTGCCAGCAGCACCGCAGGGCTGAACACTGAAGCTTTCTTT
TRBV5-1	TRBJ1-2	-	-	CASSVTDGNYGYTF	TGCGCCAGCAGCGTCACAGACGGTAACTATGGCTACACCTTC
TRBV7-2	TRBJ2-3	TRBD1	-	CASSPGQGSTDTQYF	TGTGCCAGCAGCCCGGGACAGGGGAGCACAGATACGCAGTATTTT
TRBV3-1/TRBV3-2	TRBJ1-3	-	few	CASSHRAGNTIYF	TGTGCCAGCAGCCACAGGGCTGGAAACACCATATATTTT
TRBV5-1	TRBJ2-7	-	-	CASSLRGTDYGEQYF	TGCGCCAGCAGCCTCAGGGGTACAGACTACGGTGAGCAGTACTTC
TRBV6-5	TRBJ2-2	TRBD1	-	CASSWTGRRSTGELFF	TGTGCCAGCAGTTGGACAGGTCGCCGGAGCACCGGGGAGCTGTTTTTT
TRBV30	TRBJ2-3	-	once	CAWGWERFTDTQYF	TGTGCCTGGGGGTGGGAGCGGTTCACAGATACGCAGTATTTT
TRBV19	TRBJ1-2	-	-	CATVDRMEGGYTF	TGTGCCACCGTAGACAGAATGGAGGGTGGCTACACCTTC
TRBV19	TRBJ1-5	-	-	CASSAFGGSNQPQHF	TGTGCCAGTAGTGCCTTTGGAGGGAGCAATCAGCCCCAGCATTTT
TRBV6-6	TRBJ1-3	-	-	CASRGPGLAGNTIYF	TGTGCCAGCAGGGGACCGGGACTGGCCGGAAACACCATATATTTT
TRBV7-8	TRBJ1-1	-	-	CASSLARSLVNTEAFF	TGTGCCAGCAGCTTAGCGAGGAGTCTGGTTAACACTGAAGCTTTCTTT
TRBV15	TRBJ1-4	TRBD1	-	CAIGQGTNEKLFF	TGTGCCATCGGACAGGGAACTAATGAAAAACTGTTTTTT
TRBV6-4	TRBJ1-2	-	many	CASSPTSISYGYTF	TGTGCCAGCAGCCCGACTTCCATATCCTATGGCTACACCTTC
TRBV7-9	TRBJ2-3	TRBD2	-	CASSNGLAGRTDTQYF	TGTGCCAGCAGCAATGGACTAGCGGGACGCACAGATACGCAGTATTTT
TRBV19	TRBJ2-3	TRBD2	once	CASRLASTDTQYF	TGTGCCAGTCGACTAGCGAGCACAGATACGCAGTATTTT
TRBV11-3	TRBJ2-3	-	once	CASSPTGGTQYF	TGTGCCAGCAGCCCTACCGGGGGTACGCAGTATTTT
TRBV6-5	TRBJ2-2	-	-	CASLYAGELFF	TGTGCCAGCCTTTATGCCGGGGAGCTGTTTTTT
TRBV19	TRBJ1-1	-	-	CASMRGSGTEAFF	TGTGCCAGTATGCGCGGGTCAGGCACTGAAGCTTTCTTT
TRBV5-1	TRBJ1-1	-	-	CASSLTTGYTEAFF	TGCGCCAGCAGCTTGACTACAGGGTATACTGAAGCTTTCTTT
TRBV6-4	TRBJ2-2	-	once	CASSGYSGTGELFF	TGTGCCAGCAGTGGGTACTCGGGGACCGGGGAGCTGTTTTTT
TRBV7-8	TRBJ1-1	-	-	CASNRQMNTEAFF	TGTGCCAGCAACCGACAGATGAACACTGAAGCTTTCTTT
TRBV29-1	TRBJ2-3	-	-	CSVNTPPAGDTQYF	TGCAGCGTTAATACCCCCCCCGCGGGAGATACGCAGTATTTT
TRBV3-1/TRBV3-2	TRBJ2-1	TRBD2	-	CASSPQRGALNEQFF	TGTGCCAGCAGCCCCCAGCGGGGGGCCCTGAATGAGCAGTTCTTC
TRBV12-5	TRBJ2-6	TRBD1	-	CASGLVPGGLSIGANVLTF	TGTGCTAGTGGTTTGGTGCCAGGGGGCTTAAGTATAGGGGCCAACGTCCTGACTTTC
TRBV5-4	TRBJ2-3	TRBD2	-	CASSSGVSTDTQYF	TGTGCCAGCAGTAGCGGGGTAAGCACAGATACGCAGTATTTT
TRBV7-2	TRBJ2-1	TRBD2	-	CASSLERGGRNEQFF	TGTGCCAGCAGCCTAGAGCGGGGGGGCCGAAATGAGCAGTTCTTC
TRBV3-1/TRBV3-2	TRBJ2-7	TRBD2	-	CASSLTSGGAYEQYF	TGTGCCAGCAGTCTTACTAGCGGGGGGGCCTACGAGCAGTACTTC
TRBV5-4	TRBJ1-4	-	-	CASSPAGNEKLFF	TGTGCCAGCAGCCCAGCCGGGAATGAAAAACTGTTTTTT